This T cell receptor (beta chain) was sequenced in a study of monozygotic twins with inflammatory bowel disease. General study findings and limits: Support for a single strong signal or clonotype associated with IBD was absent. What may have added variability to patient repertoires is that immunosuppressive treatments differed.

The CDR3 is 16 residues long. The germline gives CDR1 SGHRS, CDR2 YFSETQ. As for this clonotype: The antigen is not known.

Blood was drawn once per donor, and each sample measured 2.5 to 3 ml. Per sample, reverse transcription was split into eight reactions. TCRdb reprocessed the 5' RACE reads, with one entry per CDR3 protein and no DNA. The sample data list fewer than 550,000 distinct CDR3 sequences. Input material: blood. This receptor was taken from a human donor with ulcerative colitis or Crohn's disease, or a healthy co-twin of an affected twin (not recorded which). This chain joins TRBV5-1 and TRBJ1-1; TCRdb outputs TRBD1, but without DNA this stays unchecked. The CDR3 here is CASSPGAGRMNTEAFF.